Each of the 20 T cell receptor beta chains below was sequenced from the same sample in a study of PD-L1 blockade in urothelial cancer. Using immunoSEQ multiplex PCR, the repertoire was profiled, and TCRdb retains in-frame clones only, with some absent. The sample yields 40,000 to 55,000 clones, 88% seen once. The time point is: pretreatment peripheral blood. The material sequenced was PBMCs, taken around atezolizumab (anti-PD-L1) treatment. Receptor source: a donor aged 40 or older with urothelial cancer.

The V gene is TRBV30, the J gene TRBJ2-4, with D possibly matching TRBD2 (7 bases). The CDR3 has 15 amino acids. V shed 3 bases and J shed 0 bases, with 12 bases lying between them. The germline V gene has CDR1 GTSNPN and CDR2 SVGIG (reference sequence). The CDR3 region has the DNA TGTGCCTGGAGCAAGGGGGGGCGAGCCAAAAACATTCAGTACTTC. This translates into CAWSKGGRAKNIQYF.

J is TRBJ2-2 and V is TRBV5-1, with no clear D. Trimming removed 5 bases at V and 4 bases at J, with 12 bases between. Looked up from germline, CDR1 is SGHRS and CDR2 is YFSETQ. CDR3 length equals 14 residues. CDR3 DNA sequence: TGCGCCAGCAGAGTCGGAGCGCGCACCGGGGAGCTGTTTTTT. Residues: CASRVGARTGELFF.

J is TRBJ2-7 and V is TRBV6-5, with D tentatively TRBD2 (6 bases). Trimming took 0 bases from V and 5 from J, leaving 14 bases between them. This CDR3 spans 15 amino acids. Germline-derived CDR1 and CDR2 are MNHEY and SVGAGI. CDR3 amino acids: CASSYSDGGADEQYF. The CDR3 DNA follows: TGTGCCAGCAGTTACTCCGACGGAGGGGCGGACGAGCAGTACTTC.

The chain's CDR3 is CASSPPGTSGGGYNEQFF. DNA of the CDR3: TGTGCCAGCAGCCCACCCGGGACTAGCGGGGGGGGGTACAATGAGCAGTTCTTC. The gene calls are TRBV7-9 and TRBJ2-1; 16 bases agree with TRBD2. Germline CDR1 SEHNR, CDR2 FQNEAQ (reference sequence). With 5 bases clipped from V and 4 bases from J, the junction kept 8 bases outside the gene matches. The CDR3 is made up of 18 amino acids.

The rearrangement links TRBV5-5 to TRBJ1-4; the match to TRBD1 covers 9 bases. The CDR3 is 14 amino acids. The J segment lost 4 bases and the V segment lost 3 bases, leaving 1 base of the junction unmatched. CDR1 and CDR2 (germline): SGHKS, YYEKEE (reference sequence). In nucleotides, the CDR3 is TGTGCCAGCAGCTCGGGACAGGGTAATGAAAAACTGTTTTTT. It translates to CASSSGQGNEKLFF.

The gene calls are TRBV19 and TRBJ1-1, with a possible D match to TRBD1 (6 bases). CDR3 size: 15 residues. Between the trimmed V and J ends, which lost 1 base and 1 base, there was a span of 10 bases. In germline, CDR1 is LNHDA, CDR2 SQIVND (reference sequence). The CDR3 protein is CASSIATGSNTEAFF. The CDR3 DNA reads TGTGCCAGTAGTATAGCCACAGGGTCGAACACTGAAGCTTTCTTT.

The CDR3 DNA reads TGCGCCAGCCTGGGACTAGCGGGAGACAATGAGCAGTTCTTC. It specifies CASLGLAGDNEQFF. V usage is TRBV10-2 and J usage is TRBJ2-1; the match to TRBD2 covers 14 bases. This CDR3 spans 14 amino acids. Germline assignment: CDR1 WSHSY and CDR2 SAAADI. V gave up 8 bases and J gave up 5 bases; unmatched junction bases: 2.

The J gene is TRBJ2-5, the V gene TRBV18, with 8 bases aligning to TRBD2. Germline V gene lookup returns CDR1 KGHSH and CDR2 LQKENI. The CDR3 runs to 18 residues. The V gene end was trimmed by 2 bases and the J gene end by 5 bases; junction bases not matched to a gene: 16. CDR3 sequence reads: CASSPFVGGRTSGETQYF. CDR3 nucleotide sequence: TGTGCCAGCTCACCATTTGTTGGCGGGAGGACTTCTGGGGAGACCCAGTACTTC.

V usage is TRBV11-3 and J usage is TRBJ2-7; 9 bases map to TRBD2. The junction had 13 bases not matched to a gene; V was cut back by 3 bases and J by 1 base. Germline CDR1 reads SGHNT; CDR2 reads YENEEA. The CDR3 has 18 residues. The CDR3 loop is CASSLRWGGRAVSYEQYF. CDR3 sequence (DNA): TGTGCCAGCAGCTTGCGGTGGGGCGGGAGGGCCGTTTCCTACGAGCAGTACTTC.

The chain carries TRBV5-1 and TRBJ1-2, with TRBD1 matching over 7 bases. Trimming cost V 4 bases and J 2 bases; bases outside gene matches: 5. This CDR3 comprises 14 residues. Germline V gene sequence: CDR1 SGHRS, CDR2 YFSETQ. CDR3 loop: CASSRDRDNYGYTF. CDR3 nucleotide sequence: TGCGCCAGCAGCCGAGACAGGGACAACTATGGCTACACCTTC.

The V gene is TRBV7-2, the J gene TRBJ2-1; TRBD2 agrees at 7 bases. Germline V gene lookup returns CDR1 SGHTA and CDR2 FQGNSA. After removal of 1 base from V and 7 bases from J, the junction contained 10 bases not matched to a gene. This CDR3 comprises 16 residues. CDR3: CASSLVVGGPGNEQFF. The CDR3 DNA is TGTGCCAGCAGCTTAGTGGTGGGAGGGCCGGGGAATGAGCAGTTCTTC.

This sequence joins TRBV28 and TRBJ2-7, with a tentative D call TRBD2 (6 bases). Germline CDR1 reads MDHEN; CDR2 reads SYDVKM. The CDR3 sequence is 15 residues long. Trimming cost V 8 bases and J 5 bases, with 22 bases left between them. CDR3 region: CASAPRWGDQDEQYF. In nucleotides, the CDR3 is TGTGCCAGCGCCCCTAGGTGGGGGGATCAGGACGAGCAGTACTTC. The variable domain in full, completed from reference TRBV28 and TRBJ2-7, reads DVKVTQSSRYLVKRTGEKVFLECVQDMDHENMFWYRQDPGLGLRLIYFSYDVKMKEKGDIPEGYSVSREKKERFSLILESASTNQTSMYLCASAPRWGDQDEQYFGPGTRLTVT.

This rearrangement joins TRBV4-3 to TRBJ1-3, with 8 bases identical to TRBD1. Germline CDR1 reads LGHNA; CDR2 reads YSLEER. Losses at the gene ends were 3 bases for V and 4 bases for J; bases not matched to a gene: 5. The CDR3 sequence is 15 residues long. The DNA of the CDR3 is TGCGCCAGCAGCCAGGCCCCAGGGGGCGGAAACACCATATATTTT. It specifies CASSQAPGGGNTIYF.

The V call is TRBV28, the J call TRBJ1-2, with a tentative D call TRBD1 (6 bases). V lost 7 bases, J lost 1 base, and 10 bases lay in between. Germline loops: CDR1 MDHEN, CDR2 SYDVKM. The CDR3 runs to 13 residues. The CDR3 reads CASKDSYNYGYTF. The CDR3 DNA reads as TGTGCCAGCAAGGACAGCTATAACTATGGCTACACCTTC.

CDR3 residues: CASSTPRGGSNEQYF. The CDR3, as DNA: TGTGCCAGTAGTACCCCCCGGGGGGGCTCGAACGAGCAGTACTTC. The chain couples TRBV19 to TRBJ2-7; 8 positions agree with TRBD2. CDR3 size: 15 residues. V lost 4 bases to trimming and J lost 5 bases; unmatched junction nucleotides: 10. Germline CDR1 LNHDA, CDR2 SQIVND (reference sequence).

This chain uses TRBV7-2 with TRBJ1-2; 12 bases are a match to TRBD1. The germline V gene encodes CDR1 SGHTA and CDR2 FQGNSA. After removal of 1 base from V and 8 bases from J, the junction contained 5 bases not matched to a gene. The CDR3 consists of 15 residues. CDR3 in amino acids: CASSLGGQGARGYTF. DNA of the CDR3: TGTGCCAGCAGCTTAGGGGGACAGGGGGCACGAGGCTACACCTTC.

The chain has TRBV19 and TRBJ2-7; 8 bases match TRBD1. V was clipped by 5 bases and J by 4 bases; unmatched bases: 16. The CDR3 runs 17 residues. Per germline, CDR1 LNHDA and CDR2 SQIVND (reference sequence). This CDR3 reads CASSRTGTGTGLYEQYF. The CDR3 region has the DNA TGTGCCAGTAGTCGAACAGGAACCGGGACAGGCTTATACGAGCAGTACTTC.

This chain joins TRBV19 and TRBJ2-5; 8 positions match TRBD2. The CDR3 has 15 residues. V trimming: 1 base; J trimming: 1 base; junction bases outside the gene matches: 2. Germline V gene sequence: CDR1 LNHDA, CDR2 SQIVND (reference sequence). The CDR3 protein is CASSIGLAGQETQYF. The CDR3 DNA follows: TGTGCCAGTAGTATAGGTCTAGCGGGCCAAGAGACCCAGTACTTC. Supplemented by reference TRBV19 and TRBJ2-5, the full variable domain reads DGGITQSPKYLFRKEGQNVTLSCEQNLNHDAMYWYRQDPGQGLRLIYYSQIVNDFQKGDIAEGYSVSREKKESFPLTVTSAQKNPTAFYLCASSIGLAGQETQYFGPGTRLLVL.

The chain recombines TRBV7-2 with TRBJ1-3; 8 bases align to TRBD1. Germline-derived CDR1 and CDR2 are SGHTA and FQGNSA. With 5 bases clipped from V and 0 bases from J, the junction kept 6 bases outside the gene matches. The CDR3 has 16 residues. CDR3 coding DNA: TGTGCCAGCAGCCAGCGGACAGGGAGCTCTGGAAACACCATATATTTT. It encodes CASSQRTGSSGNTIYF.

This chain connects TRBV6-5 to TRBJ1-2; 7 nucleotides agree with TRBD1. CDR1 and CDR2 from the germline V gene are MNHEY and SVGAGI. Unmatched junction bases numbered 15, after V lost 5 bases and J lost 9 bases. CDR3 size: 15 residues. This CDR3 is CASSLGGNRGLRYTF. DNA for the CDR3: TGTGCCAGCAGTCTGGGAGGCAACAGGGGTTTGCGCTACACCTTC.